The clone carrying this T cell receptor beta chain showed up just once. In the source study's methods: Reference gene primers were amplified, and this amplification served to estimate nucleated cell counts. TCRdb's copy holds only in-frame clones and misses some; the assay was immunoSEQ multiplex PCR. That table gives V, J and clone size, and the DNA gave D and trimming. Of approximately 300,000 clones listed, about 85% are singletons. Germline loops: CDR1 SGHRS, CDR2 YFSETQ. This CDR3 comprises 15 residues. Trimming shortened V by 0 bases and J by 10 bases, and 14 bases separated the two germline ends. This entry belongs to a study of blood T cell repertoires in COVID-19.

The chain joins TRBV5-1 to TRBJ1-6; D possibly corresponds to TRBD1 (6 bases). Sequencing input: peripheral blood. The TCR comes from a woman between 45 and 65 years old with active or convalescent COVID-19. CDR3 sequence reads: CASSLGGGIESPLHF. CDR3 DNA sequence: TGCGCCAGCAGCTTGGGAGGGGGAATCGAATCACCCCTCCACTTT.